What follows is one T cell receptor (beta chain) and its context. The antigen remains undetermined. At the Johns Hopkins FTIC core, DNA taken from cultured CD4+ T cells was sequenced by way of the Oncomine TCR Beta short-read assay. TCRdb re-analysed the PCR reads in MiXCR, keeping a single row per CDR3 protein. The sample includes about 10,000 distinct CDR3 sequences, 58% of them seen just once. This sample was taken from a study of vaccination and CD4 T cells after COVID-19. Study-wide results and limits: Median SARS-CoV-2-reactive clonotype numbers rose nonsignificantly, roughly 21 to 38.

Treatment defined: roughly ten-day PBMC culture with coronavirus spike peptide pools or control peptides (ViraFEST assay). Sequencing was done on a sample of CD4+ T cells from blood, cultured in vitro. The TCR was taken from a human donor who had recovered from COVID-19.

The DNA for the CDR3 is TGTGCCAGCAGCTTAGGGCGGGTCCCTAATTCACCCCTCCACTTT. It codes for CASSLGRVPNSPLHF. The gene calls are TRBV7-2 and TRBJ1-6; D unresolved. Trimming took off 1 base at V and 6 bases at J, with 10 bases between the two ends. Germline loops: CDR1 SGHTA, CDR2 FQGNSA. The CDR3 has 15 residues. Supplemented by reference TRBV7-2 and TRBJ1-6, the full variable domain reads GAGVSQSPSNKVTEKGKDVELRCDPISGHTALYWYRQSLGQGLEFLIYFQGNSAPDKSGLPSDRFSAERTGGSVSTLTIQRTQQEDSAVYLCASSLGRVPNSPLHFGNGTRLTVT.